The present entry profiles one T cell receptor beta chain with its context. No antigen is known for it. This specimen belongs to a study of cytomegalovirus exposure and HLA in healthy donors. On the study more broadly: An early release of data contained about 85 million unique TCRs, which came from HLA-typed donors. Study outcomes and limitations: According to an earlier analysis, most TCR beta V segments yielded productive rearrangements about 87% or about 30% of the time. Researchers had no immune exposure information except CMV serostatus available. Some V segments (TRBV6-2 and TRBV6-3 among them) were excluded as indistinguishable.

Germline trimming cut 7 bases from V and 6 bases from J; bases unmatched to any gene: 6. The germline gives CDR1 SNHLY, CDR2 FYNNEI. The CDR3 loop spans 15 amino acids. The PCR used 60 Vbeta and 13 Jbeta primers. TCRdb keeps only in-frame clones here, not all; method: immunoSEQ multiplex PCR. The sample records approximately 110,000 clones, about 73% being singletons. J is TRBJ2-3 and V is TRBV2, with 14 bases aligning to TRBD2. The sample consisted of PBMCs. The clonotype comes from a woman aged 50 to 60 in good health and CMV-seropositive. Here the CDR3 DNA reads TGTGCCAGCAACGGACTAGCGGGGGGCCGGGATACGCAGTATTTT. This codes for CASNGLAGGRDTQYF.